Presented here are 11 T cell receptor beta chains from one specimen sequenced in a study of blood T cells in healthy people across ages. It was with a sample-barcoded 5' primer and a J-beta primer mix that a second PCR of about 7 to 12 cycles was run. TCRdb reprocessed the 5' RACE reads with MiXCR, giving one entry per CDR3 protein. Here the sample spans fewer than 800,000 distinct CDR3 sequences, 49% being singletons. Sequencing was done on a sample of blood. The receptor set was obtained from a woman aged 60-75 years in good health.

The chain is built from TRBV7-2 and TRBJ1-6, with 9 positions matching TRBD1. CDR1 is SGHTA, CDR2 FQGNSA, per germline. The CDR3 extends over 14 amino acids. The ends lost 7 bases at V and 7 bases at J; junction bases unmatched: 5. CDR3 amino acids: CASTPGQGNSPLHF. The DNA of the CDR3 is TGTGCCAGCACCCCGGGACAGGGAAATTCACCCCTCCACTTT. The whole variable domain, filled in from reference TRBV7-2 and TRBJ1-6, reads GAGVSQSPSNKVTEKGKDVELRCDPISGHTALYWYRQSLGQGLEFLIYFQGNSAPDKSGLPSDRFSAERTGGSVSTLTIQRTQQEDSAVYLCASTPGQGNSPLHFGNGTRLTVT.

This clonotype was seen only a few times. As DNA, the CDR3 is TGCAGCGTTACCCGAGACAGTCCTCGAAATGAGCAGTTCTTC. Encoded protein: CSVTRDSPRNEQFF. The J gene is TRBJ2-1, the V gene TRBV29-1; a weak D match, TRBD1 (5 bases). V was trimmed by 5 bases and J by 7 bases, leaving 18 bases between them. The CDR3 has 14 amino acids. The germline gives CDR1 SQVTM, CDR2 ANQGSEA.

The chain recombines TRBV28 with TRBJ2-7, with 9 bases lining up with TRBD1. This CDR3 spans 21 amino acids. V shed 4 bases, J shed 1 base, and the junction held 23 bases outside the gene matches. The germline V gene encodes CDR1 MDHEN and CDR2 SYDVKM. CDR3 residues: CASSYLFERRFRQGVSYEQYF. CDR3 nucleotide sequence: TGTGCCAGCAGTTACCTCTTTGAACGGAGATTTAGACAGGGGGTTTCCTACGAGCAGTACTTC.

This sequence joins TRBV24-1 and TRBJ2-3, with 15 positions matching TRBD2. With V trimmed by 3 bases and J by 6 bases, 3 bases remained unmatched. Germline CDR1 and CDR2: KGHDR and SFDVKD. CDR3 size: 16 residues. CDR3 residues: CATSDLGLAGGDTQYF. Here the CDR3 DNA reads TGTGCCACCAGTGATCTCGGACTAGCGGGAGGGGATACGCAGTATTTT.

In its sample, this clonotype was seen a few times. V and J are TRBV29-1 and TRBJ2-7, with 7 bases identical to TRBD1. The CDR3 is made up of 16 amino acids. Per the germline V gene, CDR1 is SQVTM and CDR2 is ANQGSEA. V shed 3 bases, J shed 2 bases, and the junction held 13 bases outside the gene matches. CDR3 in DNA: TGCAGCGTTGAGCGAAGACAGGGCCGACCCACCTACGAGCAGTACTTC. Translated: CSVERRQGRPTYEQYF.

This clonotype was recorded a few times. CDR3 residues: CSGRGSLQETQYF. In nucleotides, the CDR3 is TGCAGTGGGAGAGGTTCCCTACAAGAGACCCAGTACTTC. V is TRBV20-1 and J is TRBJ2-5; D not resolved. The CDR3 is 13 amino acids. Germline V gene lookup returns CDR1 DFQATT and CDR2 SNEGSKA (reference sequence). V was cut by 7 bases and J by 2 bases, with 14 bases left in between.

This clonotype appeared a few times. This rearrangement joins TRBV11-3 to TRBJ2-7; maybe TRBD2 (6 bases). The V end was cut by 2 bases, the J end by 7 bases, with 18 bases between. The CDR3 is made up of 15 amino acids. From germline, CDR1 is SGHNT and CDR2 YENEEA. The CDR3 sequence: CASSLLSGSGKEQYF. DNA for the CDR3: TGTGCCAGCAGCTTACTTAGCGGCTCAGGTAAAGAGCAGTACTTC.

A few counts support this clonotype. The chain has TRBV4-2 and TRBJ2-3, with D hard to call. CDR3 length: 16 residues. Per germline, CDR1 LGHNA and CDR2 YNFKEQ. The V gene lost 0 bases and the J gene lost 3 bases, with 13 bases spanning the gap. CDR3 residues: CASSQDRGSRTDTQYF. For the CDR3, the DNA is TGTGCCAGCAGCCAAGATCGAGGATCCCGTACAGATACGCAGTATTTT.

The gene calls are TRBV28 and TRBJ2-7; D is possibly TRBD1 or TRBD2 (7 bases each). With 1 base removed from V and 4 bases from J, the gap between germline ends came to 11 bases. The CDR3 loop spans 14 amino acids. Germline-derived CDR1 and CDR2 are MDHEN and SYDVKM. CDR3 nucleotide sequence: TGTGCCAGCAGTTTATACCAGGGGGGGTACGAGCAGTACTTC. Protein product: CASSLYQGGYEQYF.

The CDR3 nucleotides read TGTGCCAGCAGCGTTAGCGGACAGACTGGAAACACCATATATTTT. Translating gives CASSVSGQTGNTIYF. The chain links TRBV7-2 to TRBJ1-3; D perhaps matches TRBD1 (6 bases). V was trimmed by 5 bases and J by 2 bases, leaving 13 bases between them. The germline V gene encodes CDR1 SGHTA and CDR2 FQGNSA. This CDR3 is built from 15 residues.

This clonotype was recorded at least ten times. This chain connects TRBV20-1 to TRBJ2-3; TRBD2 aligns across 7 bases. The CDR3 runs to 16 residues. The germline V gene has CDR1 DFQATT and CDR2 SNEGSKA (reference sequence). V shed 6 bases and J 1 base; nucleotides not matched to a gene: 13. CDR3: CSATDRLAGGTDTQYF. In DNA, the CDR3 is TGCAGTGCGACCGATCGGTTAGCGGGCGGCACAGATACGCAGTATTTT.